A single sample gave rise to the 12 T cell receptor beta chains below, sequenced in a study of beta chain features in type 1 diabetes. Expressed TCRB transcripts were sequenced because the entire RNA isolate underwent reverse transcription. Using immunoSEQ multiplex PCR, the repertoire was profiled, and TCRdb retains in-frame clones only, with some absent. Of about 160,000 clones in the sample, over 9% are singletons; the top ten hold around 0.48%. Overall study findings and caveats: TCRB CDR3s were moderately but significantly shorter in Type 1 diabetes patients in all four CD4+ subsets.

The antigens of these receptors remain unknown. The specimen was central memory CD4+ T cells from blood. The source of these receptors is a man aged 25-45 years with type 1 diabetes.

There are a few counts of this clone. This chain links TRBV4-3 with TRBJ2-2, with unresolved D. CDR3 length: 15 amino acids. With 0 bases removed from V and 8 bases from J, the gap between germline ends came to 13 bases. CDR1 LGHNA and CDR2 YSLEER come from the germline V gene. The CDR3 loop is CASSQEGGQSGELFF. The CDR3 nucleotides are TGCGCCAGCAGCCAAGAAGGTGGGCAATCTGGGGAGCTGTTTTTT.

Turning to this clone: Other DNA variants within this sample encode the same CDR3. The J gene is TRBJ1-2, the V gene TRBV7-2; 8 nucleotides match TRBD1. The CDR3 loop spans 14 amino acids. Trimming cost V 5 bases and J 4 bases; bases outside gene matches: 6. The germline V gene encodes CDR1 SGHTA and CDR2 FQGNSA. The CDR3 sequence: CASSPTGDGYGYTF. DNA of the CDR3: TGTGCCAGCAGCCCGACAGGGGACGGCTATGGCTACACCTTC.

This clone was seen a handful of times. The chain is built from TRBV30 and TRBJ2-6; 10 bases map to TRBD1. The CDR3 consists of 18 residues. Germline values: CDR1 GTSNPN, CDR2 SVGIG (reference sequence). J gave up 0 bases and V 0 bases, and 5 bases lay outside the gene matches. The CDR3 spells CAWSVRQGAFSGANVLTF. In DNA form, the CDR3 reads TGTGCCTGGAGTGTCAGACAGGGGGCTTTCTCTGGGGCCAACGTCCTGACTTTC.

This sequence joins TRBV6-5 and TRBJ2-2; 8 bases are a match to TRBD1. V lost 7 bases, J lost 0 bases, and 4 bases stayed unmatched. The CDR3 is 15 amino acids. Germline CDR1 MNHEY, CDR2 SVGAGI. CDR3 loop: CASKSGQANTGELFF. For the CDR3, the DNA is TGTGCCAGCAAATCGGGACAGGCGAACACCGGGGAGCTGTTTTTT.

This clone was counted between two and nine times. This chain uses TRBV29-1 with TRBJ2-7; D perhaps matches TRBD1 (6 bases). CDR1 and CDR2 from the germline V gene are SQVTM and ANQGSEA. Trimming removed 6 bases from V and 3 bases from J, with 15 bases in between. CDR3 length equals 13 residues. The DNA of the CDR3 is TGCAGCGTGGGAAAAACAGGGCTCTACGAGCAGTACTTC. Protein product: CSVGKTGLYEQYF.

The table lists this clone with a few counts. The chain uses TRBV6-5 and TRBJ2-7, with 7 bases identical to TRBD2. Germline CDR1 and CDR2: MNHEY and SVGAGI. The CDR3 loop spans 14 amino acids. The V gene end was trimmed by 1 base and the J gene end by 7 bases; junction bases not matched to a gene: 7. This CDR3 is CASSYLRENGEQYF. The CDR3 region has the DNA TGTGCCAGCAGTTACTTGCGGGAGAATGGAGAGCAGTACTTC.

This clone has more than one count but fewer than ten. The chain is built from TRBV7-2 and TRBJ1-2; 9 bases are a match to TRBD1. The V gene's germline CDR1 is SGHTA and CDR2 FQGNSA. J gave up 6 bases and V 6 bases, and 8 bases lay outside the gene matches. The CDR3 consists of 14 residues. As DNA, the CDR3 is TGTGCCAGCAGACCTTCACAGGGGGCGGATGGCTACACCTTC. This sequence encodes CASRPSQGADGYTF. Looking up the rest from reference TRBV7-2 and TRBJ1-2 gives the full variable domain: GAGVSQSPSNKVTEKGKDVELRCDPISGHTALYWYRQSLGQGLEFLIYFQGNSAPDKSGLPSDRFSAERTGGSVSTLTIQRTQQEDSAVYLCASRPSQGADGYTFGSGTRLTVV.

The genes are TRBV27 and TRBJ2-5; TRBD1 matches 8 bases. This CDR3 comprises 14 residues. With 6 bases clipped from V and 4 bases from J, the junction kept 7 bases outside the gene matches. Germline V lookup: CDR1 MNHEY, CDR2 SMNVEV (reference sequence). The CDR3 DNA follows: TGTGCCAGCAGGCACGACAGGGGAAGAGAGACCCAGTACTTC. The encoded protein is CASRHDRGRETQYF.

The chain uses TRBV4-1 and TRBJ1-3; TRBD1 is a possible D gene (5 bases). CDR1 and CDR2 from the germline V gene are MGHRA and YSYEKL. The V gene lost 4 bases and the J gene lost 1 base, with 11 bases spanning the gap. CDR3 length: 15 residues. CDR3 nucleotides: TGCGCCAGCAGCCTCCCAGGGAATTCTGGAAACACCATATATTTT. As protein: CASSLPGNSGNTIYF.

The chain couples TRBV7-9 to TRBJ2-5; the D gene is possibly TRBD2 (5 bases). Germline-derived CDR1 and CDR2 are SEHNR and FQNEAQ (reference sequence). The V and J ends lost 4 bases and 7 bases respectively, with 13 bases between them. The CDR3 loop spans 13 amino acids. The CDR3 DNA follows: TGTGCCAGCAGCTACGGGAATGAATGGACCCAGTACTTC. Translating it yields CASSYGNEWTQYF.

The sample holds a few counts of this clone. This chain links TRBV2 with TRBJ2-7, with TRBD1 matching 9 bases. The length of the CDR3 is 12 residues. CDR1 and CDR2 (germline): SNHLY, FYNNEI. The V gene end was trimmed by 11 bases and the J gene end by 7 bases; junction bases not matched to a gene: 9. CDR3 residues: CARGQGLGEQYF. CDR3 DNA sequence: TGTGCCCGAGGACAGGGGCTCGGTGAGCAGTACTTC.

The table lists this clone with a few counts. The chain links TRBV29-1 to TRBJ2-2, with D perhaps matching TRBD1 (5 bases). The CDR3 has 13 amino acids. Germline V gene lookup returns CDR1 SQVTM and CDR2 ANQGSEA. V lost 3 bases and J lost 5, with 10 bases in between. This CDR3 is CSVDKGRTGELFF. In nucleotides, the CDR3 is TGCAGCGTTGACAAGGGGCGGACCGGGGAGCTGTTTTTT.